Listed below are T cell receptor beta chains from one sample, sequenced in a study of blood T cell repertoires in COVID-19. The repertoire was sequenced with immunoSEQ multiplex PCR; TCRdb's copy has only in-frame clones and lacks some. The sample carries around 130,000 clones, approximately 71% recorded once. The sample consisted of peripheral blood. The source of these receptors is a human donor in a cohort sampled during active COVID-19. Both conserved end residues are part of each CDR3. Each record gives: D gene, clone size, J gene, V gene, CDR3 protein, CDR3 DNA. The D gene is left open where the match is weak. Size values are once, few and many counts, or a class for expanded clones, and some rows have none.

>-|-|TRBJ2-5|TRBV4-2
CASSAVGAQETQYF
TGTGCCAGCAGCGCAGTGGGGGCACAAGAGACCCAGTACTTC
>-|few|TRBJ2-7|TRBV11-2
CASSLGQGKAYEQYF
TGTGCCAGCAGCTTAGGCCAGGGAAAAGCCTACGAGCAGTACTTC
>TRBD1|-|TRBJ2-6|TRBV3-1/TRBV3-2
CASSQLGQGLSGANVLTF
TGTGCCAGCAGCCAACTCGGACAGGGACTTTCTGGGGCCAACGTCCTGACTTTC
>-|-|TRBJ1-1|TRBV4-1
CASSQGRNTEAFF
TGCGCCAGCAGCCAAGGTCGGAACACTGAAGCTTTCTTT
>-|-|TRBJ1-5|TRBV27
CASSLGHSNGPQHF
TGTGCCAGCAGTTTAGGACACAGTAACGGTCCCCAGCATTTT
>TRBD1|-|TRBJ2-7|TRBV27
CASTTSAGTGRAEQYF
TGTGCCAGCACCACCTCCGCCGGGACAGGGCGTGCCGAGCAGTACTTC
>-|-|TRBJ2-6|TRBV4-1
CASSQDTTRQGGITGANVLTF
TGCGCCAGCAGCCAAGATACGACCCGACAGGGAGGAATAACTGGGGCCAACGTCCTGACTTTC
>TRBD1|-|TRBJ1-6|TRBV5-6
CASSFGTGPSPLHF
TGTGCCAGCAGCTTTGGGACAGGGCCCTCACCCCTCCACTTT
>TRBD1|-|TRBJ1-2|TRBV5-1
CASSAPNRGRDGYTF
TGCGCCAGCAGCGCGCCCAACAGGGGGCGGGATGGCTACACCTTC
>TRBD2|-|TRBJ2-7|TRBV30
CAWSIGQAGEQYF
TGTGCCTGGAGTATCGGACAAGCGGGGGAGCAGTACTTC
>TRBD2|-|TRBJ2-7|TRBV18
CASSPPVWKRGGYEQYF
TGTGCCAGCTCACCACCCGTCTGGAAGCGGGGGGGTTACGAGCAGTACTTC
>-|-|TRBJ1-4|TRBV5-1
CASSWDFSNEKLFF
TGCGCCAGCAGCTGGGACTTTTCGAATGAAAAACTGTTTTTT
>-|-|TRBJ1-1|TRBV5-8
CASSGTPNTEAFF
TGTGCCAGCAGCGGGACACCTAACACTGAAGCTTTCTTT
>TRBD2|-|TRBJ2-3|TRBV9
CASSLLAGGPSTDTQYF
TGTGCCAGCAGCCTACTAGCGGGGGGCCCTAGCACAGATACGCAGTATTTT
>-|-|TRBJ2-7|TRBV6-5
CASSYSQGVHEQYF
TGTGCCAGCAGCTACTCCCAGGGCGTCCACGAGCAGTACTTC
>TRBD2|-|TRBJ2-7|TRBV15
CATSRDFGRDEQYF
TGTGCCACCAGCAGAGACTTTGGGAGGGACGAGCAGTACTTC
>-|-|TRBJ2-7|TRBV12-3/TRBV12-4
CASSYEFSYEQYF
TGTGCCAGCAGTTATGAGTTCTCCTACGAGCAGTACTTC
>-|-|TRBJ1-5|TRBV19
CASSRDFPPLGNQPQHF
TGTGCCAGTAGCCGGGACTTTCCCCCGCTGGGCAATCAGCCCCAGCATTTT
>TRBD2|-|TRBJ2-7|TRBV5-4
CASSSTRTSGLYEQYF
TGTGCCAGCAGCTCGACCCGGACTAGCGGACTCTACGAGCAGTACTTC